This passage covers 26 T cell receptor beta chains from one sample sequenced in a study of blood T cell repertoires in COVID-19. The method was immunoSEQ multiplex PCR; TCRdb's version includes in-frame clones alone and lacks a portion of them. The table shows about 240,000 clones, with approximately 85% occurring only once. The sequenced sample consisted of peripheral blood. The receptors were sampled from a woman aged 55-69 years with active or convalescent COVID-19.

The CDR3 bases are TGTGCCAGCAGTTACGCCAGTTTCTATGGCTACACCTTC. It specifies CASSYASFYGYTF. The chain is built from TRBV6-5 and TRBJ1-2, with D uncertain. This CDR3 has 13 amino acids. V lost 2 bases, J lost 4 bases, and 8 bases lay in between. Germline V lookup: CDR1 MNHEY, CDR2 SVGAGI.

J is TRBJ2-5 and V is TRBV3-1 (or the pseudogene TRBV3-2); 9 nucleotides agree with TRBD1. The CDR3 consists of 16 residues. The germline V gene has CDR1 LGHDT and CDR2 YNNKEL (reference sequence). V shed 0 bases and J 7 bases; nucleotides not matched to a gene: 9. CDR3 protein: CASSQDLQGARRTQYF. The DNA of the CDR3 is TGTGCCAGCAGCCAAGATCTACAGGGGGCGCGTCGGACCCAGTACTTC.

The chain links TRBV6-1 to TRBJ2-5, with 13 nucleotides matching TRBD2. The CDR3 contains 16 residues. CDR1 and CDR2 from the germline V gene are MNHNS and SASEGT. V lost 4 bases, J lost 2 bases, and 4 bases stayed unmatched. The CDR3 sequence is CASSATSGGGQETQYF. The CDR3 bases are TGTGCCAGCAGTGCAACTAGCGGGGGGGGTCAAGAGACCCAGTACTTC.

This clone was counted once. This chain uses TRBV25-1 with TRBJ2-1, with 7 bases matching TRBD1. The CDR3 is 16 amino acids. Per germline, CDR1 MGHDK and CDR2 SYGVNS. J gave up 6 bases and V 1 base, and 9 bases lay outside the gene matches. The CDR3 bases are TGTGCCAGCAGTGAATTCAAGGGGGCGCCGGCCAATGAGCAGTTCTTC. Translating it yields CASSEFKGAPANEQFF.

The chain carries TRBV14 and TRBJ1-1; D unresolved. Germline lookup yields CDR1 SGHDN and CDR2 FVKESK. Trimming removed 2 bases at V and 7 bases at J, with 26 bases between. There are 18 residues in the CDR3. The CDR3 sequence: CASSQFGSRGSPHIEAFF. In nucleotides, the CDR3 is TGTGCCAGCAGCCAATTTGGGAGTCGGGGTTCGCCGCACATTGAAGCTTTCTTT. Filled out from reference TRBV14 and TRBJ1-1, the complete variable domain reads EAGVTQFPSHSVIEKGQTVTLRCDPISGHDNLYWYRRVMGKEIKFLLHFVKESKQDESGMPNNRFLAERTGGTYSTLKVQPAELEDSGVYFCASSQFGSRGSPHIEAFFGQGTRLTVV.

The chain joins TRBV2 to TRBJ1-6; TRBD1 agrees at 7 bases. Germline values: CDR1 SNHLY, CDR2 FYNNEI. This CDR3 comprises 15 residues. J lost 0 bases, V lost 10 bases, and 6 bases had no gene match. CDR3 residues: CATSGDSSYNSPLHF. CDR3 nucleotides: TGTGCCACCTCAGGGGACAGCTCCTATAATTCACCCCTCCACTTT. The complete variable domain, with remaining parts taken from reference TRBV2 and TRBJ1-6, reads EPEVTQTPSHQVTQMGQEVILRCVPISNHLYFYWYRQILGQKVEFLVSFYNNEISEKSEIFDDQFSVERPDGSNFTLKIRSTKLEDSAMYFCATSGDSSYNSPLHFGNGTRLTVT.

J is TRBJ1-1 and V is TRBV9; 10 bases fit TRBD1. Germline CDR1 and CDR2: SGDLS and YYNGEE. The CDR3 runs 16 residues. After removal of 4 bases from V and 4 bases from J, the junction contained 10 bases not matched to a gene. The CDR3 DNA follows: TGTGCCAGCAGCCCCTGGACAGGGGGAAAAGGCACTGAAGCTTTCTTT. Translated, it gives CASSPWTGGKGTEAFF.

This clone has a count of ten or more. The rearrangement links TRBV3-1 (or the pseudogene TRBV3-2) to TRBJ2-7; TRBD2 is a possible D gene (6 bases). The germline V gene encodes CDR1 LGHDT and CDR2 YNNKEL (reference sequence). Trimming pared 1 base from V and 0 bases from J, leaving 16 bases between. This CDR3 has 17 amino acids. The chain's CDR3 is CASSQVLAGGVSYEQYF. CDR3 sequence (DNA): TGTGCCAGCAGCCAAGTTCTAGCCGGGGGAGTCTCCTACGAGCAGTACTTC.

V usage is TRBV6-1 and J usage is TRBJ1-5, with 11 nucleotides matching TRBD1. The junction had 5 bases not matched to a gene; V was cut back by 4 bases and J by 0 bases. Germline V gene sequence: CDR1 MNHNS, CDR2 SASEGT. The CDR3 runs to 17 residues. Written as DNA, the CDR3 is TGTGCCAGCAGTGGAGGGACAGGGGGGTATAGCAATCAGCCCCAGCATTTT. Translated, it gives CASSGGTGGYSNQPQHF.

The V call is TRBV2, the J call TRBJ1-4; TRBD1 matches at 8 bases. Germline V CDR1 and CDR2: SNHLY, FYNNEI. The length of the CDR3 is 15 residues. Trimming took 7 bases from V and 1 from J; bases not matched to a gene: 5. DNA of the CDR3: TGTGCCAGCAAAGGACAGGGAGGAACTAATGAAAAACTGTTTTTT. Its protein product is CASKGQGGTNEKLFF.

The chain links TRBV7-2 to TRBJ1-2; no definite D call. Deletions cut 2 bases from V and 8 bases from J, with 12 bases between. Germline-derived CDR1 and CDR2 are SGHTA and FQGNSA. This CDR3 is built from 13 residues. CDR3 coding DNA: TGTGCCAGCAGCTTACGGCCGTTCGGGGGCTACACCTTC. It specifies CASSLRPFGGYTF.

The rearrangement uses TRBV7-2 and TRBJ1-2, with TRBD1 as a possible D gene (5 bases). Per the germline V gene, CDR1 is SGHTA and CDR2 is FQGNSA. This CDR3 is 15 amino acids long. The ends were cut back, 4 bases at V and 4 bases at J, with 16 bases in the middle. The CDR3 nucleotides are TGTGCCAGCAGCTCCGCTGCAGGGCCTAGCTATGGCTACACCTTC. Protein product: CASSSAAGPSYGYTF.

A few counts support this clone. The V gene is TRBV19, the J gene TRBJ1-2; 7 bases fit TRBD1. Trimming removed 3 bases from V and 8 bases from J; junction bases left unmatched: 9. Germline CDR1 LNHDA, CDR2 SQIVND (reference sequence). The CDR3 sequence is 14 residues long. The CDR3 is CASSIMAGGSGYTF. CDR3 coding DNA: TGTGCCAGTAGTATCATGGCAGGGGGATCAGGCTACACCTTC.

The rearrangement uses TRBV29-1 and TRBJ2-7, with 8 nucleotides matching TRBD1. Germline assignment: CDR1 SQVTM and CDR2 ANQGSEA. The CDR3 is made up of 17 amino acids. J lost 4 bases, V lost 4 bases, and 18 bases had no gene match. The CDR3 DNA reads as TGCAGCGTTGGTAGGCGGCAGGGGGCCTTCTCACAGTACGAGCAGTACTTC. Its protein is CSVGRRQGAFSQYEQYF.

This clone appeared once. V gene TRBV6-1 combines with J gene TRBJ2-7, with 10 bases matching TRBD1. Germline trimming cut 3 bases from V and 3 bases from J; bases unmatched to any gene: 5. Looked up from germline, CDR1 is MNHNS and CDR2 is SASEGT. The CDR3 length is 15 residues. The DNA for the CDR3 is TGTGCCAGCAGTGATATGACAGGGGGCCACTACGAGCAGTACTTC. Protein product: CASSDMTGGHYEQYF.

This chain joins TRBV3-1 (or the pseudogene TRBV3-2) and TRBJ1-4; 7 bases line up with TRBD1. This CDR3 has 14 residues. Trimming removed 2 bases from V and 8 bases from J; junction bases left unmatched: 5. Germline V lookup: CDR1 LGHDT, CDR2 YNNKEL (reference sequence). CDR3 bases: TGTGCCAGCAGCCAAAGGACAGGTCTCGAAAAACTGTTTTTT. It encodes CASSQRTGLEKLFF.

The chain recombines TRBV11-3 with TRBJ1-5; tentatively, D is TRBD1 (6 bases). The CDR3 totals 16 residues. V was pared by 6 bases and J by 9 bases, with 24 bases between. Germline CDR1 is SGHNT and CDR2 is YENEEA. This chain's CDR3 is CASRLWSGAPSWPQHF. The CDR3 nucleotides read TGTGCCAGCAGGTTATGGTCAGGGGCTCCCAGTTGGCCCCAGCATTTT.

The CDR3 nucleotides are TGTGCCAGTAGTAGCTATACAGGGGGAATATCCTACGAGCAGTACTTC. The encoded protein is CASSSYTGGISYEQYF. This chain uses TRBV19 with TRBJ2-7; TRBD1 matches 8 bases. CDR3 size: 16 residues. CDR1 LNHDA and CDR2 SQIVND come from the germline V gene (reference sequence). After removal of 4 bases from V and 1 base from J, the junction contained 9 bases not matched to a gene.

CDR3 coding DNA: TGTGCCAGCAGCCTCGCTAGCGGGGGCTTAGGAGAGACCCAGTACTTC. This encodes CASSLASGGLGETQYF. The V gene is TRBV3-1 (or the pseudogene TRBV3-2), the J gene TRBJ2-5, with 10 bases lining up with TRBD2. This CDR3 has 16 amino acids. J lost 4 bases, V lost 4 bases, and 9 bases had no gene match. In germline, CDR1 is LGHDT, CDR2 YNNKEL (reference sequence).

The chain carries TRBV4-1 and TRBJ1-2, with D possibly TRBD1 on 5 matching bases. CDR1 and CDR2 from the germline V gene are MGHRA and YSYEKL. The V end was cut by 4 bases, the J end by 3 bases, with 15 bases between. The CDR3 covers 15 residues. CDR3 sequence (DNA): TGCGCCAGCAGCCCTGTGCCCGGGGGGGACTATGGCTACACCTTC. This sequence encodes CASSPVPGGDYGYTF.

The chain is built from TRBV29-1 and TRBJ2-3, with TRBD2 identical over 10 bases. V lost 2 bases and J lost 8; bases outside the gene matches: 13. CDR3 length: 16 residues. Germline V gene sequence: CDR1 SQVTM, CDR2 ANQGSEA. CDR3 in DNA: TGCAGCGTTGAACCCGCACCTAGCGGGGGCCAGGGTACGCAGTATTTT. Translating it yields CSVEPAPSGGQGTQYF.

The chain combines TRBV7-3 with TRBJ2-1; TRBD2 aligns across 11 bases. After removal of 1 base from V and 8 bases from J, the junction contained 4 bases not matched to a gene. Germline CDR1 reads SGHTA; CDR2 reads FQGTGA. The CDR3 spans 15 residues. CDR3 residues: CASSLSLAGGDEQFF. DNA of the CDR3: TGTGCCAGCAGCTTAAGCCTAGCGGGGGGAGATGAGCAGTTCTTC.

The V and J genes are TRBV25-1 and TRBJ1-4; 11 bases fit TRBD1. This CDR3 region has 15 residues. Germline V lookup: CDR1 MGHDK, CDR2 SYGVNS. V was pared by 8 bases and J by 8 bases, with 10 bases of the junction left unmatched. The CDR3 DNA sequence: TGTGCCAGCGGGGGGAGGACAGGGGGCATCGAAAAACTGTTTTTT. Translation gives CASGGRTGGIEKLFF.

The rearrangement uses TRBV28 and TRBJ1-2, with 7 positions matching TRBD1. There are 15 residues in the CDR3. CDR1 is MDHEN, CDR2 SYDVKM, per germline. Germline trimming cut 3 bases from V and 4 bases from J; bases unmatched to any gene: 8. CDR3 loop: CASSFSLGTAYGYTF. The CDR3 DNA follows: TGTGCCAGCAGTTTTTCTCTCGGGACAGCCTATGGCTACACCTTC.

This chain joins TRBV27 and TRBJ2-7, with a weak D call TRBD1 (6 bases). The germline V gene encodes CDR1 MNHEY and CDR2 SMNVEV (reference sequence). Trimming pared 4 bases from V and 7 bases from J, leaving 14 bases between. This CDR3 region has 13 residues. This CDR3 is CASSSDRDREQYF. DNA of the CDR3: TGTGCCAGCAGTTCGGACAGAGACCGGGAGCAGTACTTC.

The chain recombines TRBV5-1 with TRBJ1-1; D is possibly TRBD1 (5 bases). The CDR3 spans 15 residues. V lost 2 bases to trimming and J lost 0 bases, with 11 bases between them. Germline assignment: CDR1 SGHRS and CDR2 YFSETQ. The CDR3 region has the DNA TGCGCCAGCAGCTTCTTAGGGGTCATGAACACTGAAGCTTTCTTT. Protein product: CASSFLGVMNTEAFF.